This paragraph reports one T cell receptor (beta chain). Sequencing used immunoSEQ multiplex PCR; TCRdb keeps in-frame clones, though not all of them. The table shows about 660,000 clones, with around 89% occurring only once. This sample is drawn from a study of shared T cell receptors in the human thymus. These data were also filed under a second study, of human thymus T cells. That work states: There appeared to be biased usage of V and J genes in thymic and blood repertoires. As related research reported, thymic repertoires overlapped highly among unrelated individuals.

This clonotype originated in a boy under two years old with a congenital heart defect. The sample comprised thymocytes.

In DNA form, the CDR3 reads TGTGCCAGCAGCCACCGACTAGTTTGGAGTTCCAAAAACATTCAGTACTTC. Protein sequence: CASSHRLVWSSKNIQYF. V usage is TRBV7-9 and J usage is TRBJ2-4, with a tentative D call TRBD2 (6 bases). Between the trimmed V and J ends, which lost 5 bases and 2 bases, there was a span of 19 bases. The CDR3 sequence is 17 residues long. Germline assignment: CDR1 SEHNR and CDR2 FQNEAQ (reference sequence).